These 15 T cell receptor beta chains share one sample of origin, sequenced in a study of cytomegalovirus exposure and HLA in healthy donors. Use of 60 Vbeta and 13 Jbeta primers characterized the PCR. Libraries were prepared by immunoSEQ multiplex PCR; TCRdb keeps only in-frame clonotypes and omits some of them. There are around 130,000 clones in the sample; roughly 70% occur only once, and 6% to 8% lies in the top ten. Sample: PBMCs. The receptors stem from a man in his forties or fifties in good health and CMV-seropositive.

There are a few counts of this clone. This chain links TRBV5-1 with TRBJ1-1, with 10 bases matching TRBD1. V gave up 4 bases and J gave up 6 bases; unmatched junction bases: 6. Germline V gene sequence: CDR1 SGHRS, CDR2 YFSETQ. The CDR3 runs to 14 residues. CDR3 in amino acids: CASSETGGNPEAFF. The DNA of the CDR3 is TGCGCCAGCAGCGAGACAGGGGGCAACCCTGAAGCTTTCTTT.

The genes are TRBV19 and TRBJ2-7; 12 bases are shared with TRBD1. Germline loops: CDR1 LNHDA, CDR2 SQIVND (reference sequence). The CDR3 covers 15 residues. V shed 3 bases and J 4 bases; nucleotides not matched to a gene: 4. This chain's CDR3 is CASSMGQGATYEQYF. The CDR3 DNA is TGTGCCAGTAGTATGGGACAGGGGGCGACATACGAGCAGTACTTC.

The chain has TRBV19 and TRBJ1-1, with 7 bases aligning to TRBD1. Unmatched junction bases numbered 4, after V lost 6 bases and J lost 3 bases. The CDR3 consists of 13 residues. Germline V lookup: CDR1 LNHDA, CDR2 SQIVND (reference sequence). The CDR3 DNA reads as TGTGCCAGTAGCCGGGACAGAGACACTGAAGCTTTCTTT. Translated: CASSRDRDTEAFF.

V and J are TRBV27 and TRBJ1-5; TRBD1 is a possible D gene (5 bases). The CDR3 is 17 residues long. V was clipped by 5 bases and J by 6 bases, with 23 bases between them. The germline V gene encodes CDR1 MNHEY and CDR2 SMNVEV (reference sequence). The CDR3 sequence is CASSPNPWQGGSQPQHF. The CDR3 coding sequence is TGTGCCAGCAGTCCTAACCCCTGGCAGGGAGGGAGTCAGCCCCAGCATTTT.

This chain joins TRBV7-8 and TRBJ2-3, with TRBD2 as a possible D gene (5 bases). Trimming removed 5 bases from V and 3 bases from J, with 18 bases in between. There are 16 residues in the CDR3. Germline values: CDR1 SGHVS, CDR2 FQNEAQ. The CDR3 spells CASSLTRGVRTDTQYF. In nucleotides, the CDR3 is TGTGCCAGCAGCCTCACTCGGGGAGTGAGGACAGATACGCAGTATTTT. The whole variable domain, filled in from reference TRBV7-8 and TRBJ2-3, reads GAGVSQSPRYKVAKRGQDVALRCDPISGHVSLFWYQQALGQGPEFLTYFQNEAQLDKSGLPSDRFFAERPEGSVSTLKIQRTQQEDSAVYLCASSLTRGVRTDTQYFGPGTRLTVL.

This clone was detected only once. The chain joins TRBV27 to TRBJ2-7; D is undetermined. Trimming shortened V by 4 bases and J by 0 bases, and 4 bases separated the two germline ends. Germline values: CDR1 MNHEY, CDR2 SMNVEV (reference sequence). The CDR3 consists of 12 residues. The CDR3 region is CASSSLSYEQYF. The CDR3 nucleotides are TGTGCCAGCAGTTCCCTCTCCTACGAGCAGTACTTC.

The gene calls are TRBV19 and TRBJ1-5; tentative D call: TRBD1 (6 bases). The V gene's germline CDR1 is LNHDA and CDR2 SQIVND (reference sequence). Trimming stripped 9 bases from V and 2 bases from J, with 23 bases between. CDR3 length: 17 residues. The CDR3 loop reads CASLDPYAGAGNQPQHF. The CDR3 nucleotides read TGTGCCAGCTTAGACCCCTATGCGGGGGCCGGCAATCAGCCCCAGCATTTT.

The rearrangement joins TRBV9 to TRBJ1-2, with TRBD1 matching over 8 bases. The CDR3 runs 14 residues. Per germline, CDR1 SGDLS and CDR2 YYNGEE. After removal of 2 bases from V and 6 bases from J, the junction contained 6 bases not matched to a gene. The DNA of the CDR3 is TGTGCCAGCAGCGTGTCGACAGGGGTGGATGGCTACACCTTC. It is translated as CASSVSTGVDGYTF.

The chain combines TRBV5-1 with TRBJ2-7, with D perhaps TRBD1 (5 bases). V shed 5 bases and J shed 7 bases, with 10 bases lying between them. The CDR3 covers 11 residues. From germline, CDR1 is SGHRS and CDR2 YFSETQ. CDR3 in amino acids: CASRGLREQYF. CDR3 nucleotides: TGCGCCAGCAGGGGGCTTAGGGAGCAGTACTTC.

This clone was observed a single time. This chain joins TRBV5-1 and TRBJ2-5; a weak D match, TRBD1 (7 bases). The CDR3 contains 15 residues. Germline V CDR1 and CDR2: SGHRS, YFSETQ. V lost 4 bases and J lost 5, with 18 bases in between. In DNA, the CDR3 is TGCGCCAGCAGCACAACGGAGGGGGCATGGGAGACCCAGTACTTC. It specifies CASSTTEGAWETQYF.

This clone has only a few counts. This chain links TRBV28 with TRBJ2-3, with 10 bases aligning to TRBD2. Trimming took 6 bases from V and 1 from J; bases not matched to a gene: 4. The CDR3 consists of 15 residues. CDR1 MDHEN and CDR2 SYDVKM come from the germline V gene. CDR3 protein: CASRIAGGGTDTQYF. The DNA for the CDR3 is TGTGCCAGCAGAATAGCGGGAGGCGGCACAGATACGCAGTATTTT. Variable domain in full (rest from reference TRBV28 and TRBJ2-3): DVKVTQSSRYLVKRTGEKVFLECVQDMDHENMFWYRQDPGLGLRLIYFSYDVKMKEKGDIPEGYSVSREKKERFSLILESASTNQTSMYLCASRIAGGGTDTQYFGPGTRLTVL.

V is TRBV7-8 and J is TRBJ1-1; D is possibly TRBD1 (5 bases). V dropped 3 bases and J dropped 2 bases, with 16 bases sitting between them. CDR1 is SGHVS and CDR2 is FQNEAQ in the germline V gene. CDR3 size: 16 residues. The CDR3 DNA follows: TGTGCCAGCAGCTTTTTAGGACGTGGGGCCAACACTGAAGCTTTCTTT. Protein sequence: CASSFLGRGANTEAFF.

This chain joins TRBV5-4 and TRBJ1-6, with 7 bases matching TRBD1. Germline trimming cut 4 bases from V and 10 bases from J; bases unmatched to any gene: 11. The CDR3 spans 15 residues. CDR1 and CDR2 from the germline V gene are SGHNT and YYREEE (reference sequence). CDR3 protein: CASSANDRANSPLHF. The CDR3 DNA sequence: TGTGCCAGCAGCGCGAACGACAGGGCGAACTCACCCCTCCACTTT.

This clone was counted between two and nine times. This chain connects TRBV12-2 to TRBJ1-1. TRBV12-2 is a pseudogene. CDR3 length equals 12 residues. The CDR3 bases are TGTGCGCTCCCCCCCGGGGGCACTGAAGCTTTCTTT. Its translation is CALPPGGTEAFF.

CDR3 in DNA: TGTGCCAGCAGATCGACAGGGGCCTGGTCGGACTATGGCTACACCTTC. The encoded protein is CASRSTGAWSDYGYTF. This chain uses TRBV7-9 with TRBJ1-2; 8 bases line up with TRBD1. With 6 bases clipped from V and 3 bases from J, the junction kept 12 bases outside the gene matches. The CDR3 contains 16 residues. CDR1 SEHNR and CDR2 FQNEAQ come from the germline V gene (reference sequence).